One TCR beta chain is described in this entry. Its antigen has not been determined. It has no much larger one-base neighbor in the sample; base qualities were not kept. Collaborating institutions collected whole blood in K2EDTA tubes following their own protocols. Collaborator samples were shipped for TCRbeta analysis as frozen whole blood, isolated PBMCs, or DNA extracted from either sample type. In the germline V gene, CDR1 corresponds to SGDLS and CDR2 to YYNGEE. Its CDR3 holds 16 amino acids, cysteine through phenylalanine. The retained sequence is limited to the CDR3, 48 bases, with the frame set at the first base. Compared with germline, V lacks 6 bases and J lacks 4 bases; bases without a gene match: 9. The immunoSEQ Assay, a bias-controlled multiplex PCR, was used to amplify TCRbeta CDR3 regions from genomic DNA. The paper's data handling went like this. Within the assay, amplification of reference gene primers was used to estimate how many nucleated cells each sample contained. To quantify the absolute abundance of each unique TCRbeta CDR3 rearrangement, sequence reads were collapsed and filtered. For each sample, productive Simpson clonality was calculated by taking the square root of Simpson's diversity index across productive rearrangements. As stored in TCRdb, this immuneACCESS dataset retains in-frame rearrangements with V and J assigned. A fraction of the clones does not appear; measured against another copy, unresolved V genes explain less than half of the discrepancy, and the remainder lacks a known reason. V and J calls and clone size are given by that table; D and trimming were obtained from the DNA. Within this sample are approximately 270,000 clones, with about 90% of them counted one time only. 3% to 3.5% of the sample goes to the ten largest clones.

This entry belongs to a study of blood T cell repertoires in COVID-19 (TCRdb year 2020). Regarding the study in general: Collaborator samples came from the United States, Italy and Spain and covered acute and convalescent phases of COVID-19. The prospective study material was composed of cDNA or gDNA derived from T cells, B-cell-depleted T cells, or PBMCs. The dataset comprised deeply sampled blood TCRbeta repertoires from subjects exposed to, actively infected with, or recovered from COVID-19. A freely available public database, intended as a resource for researchers studying the immune response to SARS-CoV-2, is where the repertoires were released. Samples came from the ongoing ImmuneRACE study (first 160 participants) plus 1,254 subjects from 6 global collaborators. Sample metadata almost always included a de-identified subject ID, COVID-19 status, age in years and sex. HLA class I and class II types, where available, came from metadata supplied by the sample provider rather than from assay-based typing. Points the paper makes about the study in general: The quantity of clinical and demographic metadata differed by source and by participant and was supplied without curation.

The V and J genes are TRBV9 and TRBJ2-1, with 11 junctional bases fitting TRBD2. This clonotype originated in a man aged 18 to 35 with active or convalescent COVID-19. What was sequenced was peripheral blood. The DNA is as follows: TGTGCCAGCACCAATTCACTAGCGGGAGCTTACAATGAGCAGTTCTTC. The encoded protein is CASTNSLAGAYNEQFF.